This TCR beta chain was captured by sequencing in a study of T cell responses to AZD1222 COVID-19 vaccine. Study-wide results and caveats: Spike-specific TCR breadth and depth were elevated following two AZD1222 doses. Just a handful of people given AZD1222 tested seropositive at baseline. White British ancestry dominated among donors, who included more females, and clonal diversity was possibly underestimated.

Germline V gene data show CDR1 as KGHSH and CDR2 as LQKENI. The V gene lost 6 bases and the J gene lost 7 bases, with 25 bases spanning the gap. This CDR3 has 17 residues. Assay: immunoSEQ multiplex PCR; the TCRdb copy retains only in-frame clones and omits some. The table includes fewer than 110,000 clones, 80% to 95% detected once. Concerning this clone: The antigen is not known.

Sequences were derived from peripheral blood, sampled 28 days after the second AZD1222 dose. This clonotype was sampled from an adult who received the AZD1222 COVID-19 vaccine. The chain employs TRBV18 and TRBJ2-1, with D perhaps TRBD1 or TRBD2 (5 bases each). This chain's CDR3 is CASSASSGTVLWNEQFF. CDR3 sequence (DNA): TGTGCCAGCTCCGCTTCCAGTGGGACGGTCCTTTGGAATGAGCAGTTCTTC.